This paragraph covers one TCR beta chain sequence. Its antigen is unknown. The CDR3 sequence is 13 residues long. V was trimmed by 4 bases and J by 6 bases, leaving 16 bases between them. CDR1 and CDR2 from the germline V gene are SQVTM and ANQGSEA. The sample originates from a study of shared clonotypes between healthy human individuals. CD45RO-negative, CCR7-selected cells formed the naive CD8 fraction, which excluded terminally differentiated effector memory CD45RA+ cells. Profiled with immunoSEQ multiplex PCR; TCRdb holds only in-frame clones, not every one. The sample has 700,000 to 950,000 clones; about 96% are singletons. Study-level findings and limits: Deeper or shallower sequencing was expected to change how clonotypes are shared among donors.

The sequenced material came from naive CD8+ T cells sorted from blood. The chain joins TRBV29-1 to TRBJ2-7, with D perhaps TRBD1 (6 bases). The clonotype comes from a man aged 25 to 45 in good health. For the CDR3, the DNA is TGCAGCGTTGTGGAAGGGGGAGTTGGCGAGCAGTACTTC. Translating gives CSVVEGGVGEQYF.